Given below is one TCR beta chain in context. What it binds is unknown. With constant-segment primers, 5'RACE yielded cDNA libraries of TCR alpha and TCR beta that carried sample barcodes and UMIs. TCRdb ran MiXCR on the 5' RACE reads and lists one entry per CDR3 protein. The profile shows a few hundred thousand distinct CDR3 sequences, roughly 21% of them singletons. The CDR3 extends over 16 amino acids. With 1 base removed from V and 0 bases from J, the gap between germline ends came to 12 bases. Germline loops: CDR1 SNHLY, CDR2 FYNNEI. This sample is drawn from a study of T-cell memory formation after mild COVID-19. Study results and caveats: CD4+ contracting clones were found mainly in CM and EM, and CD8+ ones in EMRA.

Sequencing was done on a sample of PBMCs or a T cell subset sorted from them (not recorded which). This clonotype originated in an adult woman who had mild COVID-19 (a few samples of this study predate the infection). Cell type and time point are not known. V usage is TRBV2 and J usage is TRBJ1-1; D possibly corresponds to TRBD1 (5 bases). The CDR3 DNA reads TGTGCCAGCAGTGAAGTTGGATGGGGGTTGAACACTGAAGCTTTCTTT. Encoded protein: CASSEVGWGLNTEAFF.